This passage covers 11 T cell receptor beta chains from one sample sequenced in a study of T-cell reconstitution after alpha-beta-depleted transplantation in children. During its preparation, the TCRbeta library received unique molecular identifiers. TCRdb reprocessed the PCR reads with MiXCR, giving one entry per CDR3 protein. This sample yields some 500,000 distinct CDR3 sequences, of which about 16% are seen a single time; about 3.1% belongs to the top ten. The source was PBMCs from the stem cell graft donor, collected from the stem cell graft. The receptors shown here come from a human donor who donated a stem cell graft to a child with acute lymphoblastic leukemia.

This chain connects TRBV13 to TRBJ1-1, with a tentative D call TRBD1 (5 bases). Germline V gene data show CDR1 as PRHDT and CDR2 as FYEKMQ (reference sequence). CDR3 length equals 14 residues. Trimming left V 5 bases short and J 1 base short, with 11 bases between. The chain's CDR3 is CASSPRDENTEAFF. CDR3 DNA sequence: TGTGCCAGCAGCCCCCGGGACGAGAACACTGAAGCTTTCTTT. The full variable domain, with the rest looked up from reference TRBV13 and TRBJ1-1, is AAGVIQSPRHLIKEKRETATLKCYPIPRHDTVYWYQQGPGQDPQFLISFYEKMQSDKGSIPDRFSAQQFSDYHSELNMSSLELGDSALYFCASSPRDENTEAFFGQGTRLTVV.

J is TRBJ2-7 and V is TRBV10-2; the D gene is possibly TRBD2 (5 bases). The CDR3 runs 15 residues. Germline V gene sequence: CDR1 WSHSY, CDR2 SAAADI. V dropped 3 bases and J dropped 0 bases, with 12 bases sitting between them. CDR3 nucleotides: TGCGCCAGCAGTGATTGGAAGCGGAGCTCCTACGAGCAGTACTTC. It encodes CASSDWKRSSYEQYF.

The CDR3 DNA reads as TGTGCCTCGGCTCCCGGGACCCTAGCCCATGAGCAGTTCTTC. Its translation: CASAPGTLAHEQFF. The genes are TRBV12-3 or TRBV12-4 and TRBJ2-1; D assignment may be TRBD1 or TRBD2 (5 bases each). The CDR3 is 14 residues long. Trimming shortened V by 11 bases and J by 8 bases, and 22 bases separated the two germline ends.

This chain joins TRBV27 and TRBJ1-1, with D unclear. This CDR3 has 13 residues. Per germline, CDR1 MNHEY and CDR2 SMNVEV (reference sequence). V gave up 1 base and J gave up 11 bases, with 14 bases separating them. The CDR3: CASSLFMERKAFF. DNA of the CDR3: TGTGCCAGCAGTTTATTCATGGAACGAAAGGCTTTCTTT.

In DNA, the CDR3 is TGCGCCAGCAGCTCGGACGGATCTAGCACAGATACGCAGTATTTT. Its protein is CASSSDGSSTDTQYF. The chain carries TRBV5-1 and TRBJ2-3, with no clear D. The V gene's germline CDR1 is SGHRS and CDR2 YFSETQ. V was pared by 3 bases and J by 0 bases, with 11 bases between. The CDR3 length is 15 residues.

There are a few counts of this clonotype. The chain recombines TRBV15 with TRBJ1-5; 7 nucleotides align to TRBD1. With V trimmed by 5 bases and J by 2 bases, 6 bases remained unmatched. CDR1 LNHNV and CDR2 YYDKDF come from the germline V gene (reference sequence). The CDR3 sequence is 15 residues long. The CDR3 bases are TGTGCCACCAGCCGTACAGGGGACCGCAATCAGCCCCAGCATTTT. As protein: CATSRTGDRNQPQHF.

This clonotype was found a few times. The chain carries TRBV20-1 and TRBJ1-5; D may be TRBD1 (5 bases). This CDR3 has 14 amino acids. Trimming stripped 5 bases from V and 6 bases from J, with 17 bases between. Germline assignment: CDR1 DFQATT and CDR2 SNEGSKA (reference sequence). The CDR3 reads CSADGGGGSQPQHF. Here the CDR3 DNA reads TGCAGTGCTGATGGGGGGGGGGGAAGTCAGCCCCAGCATTTT.

This clonotype was recorded only once. The V call is TRBV25-1, the J call TRBJ2-7, with no clear D. Trimming removed 5 bases at V and 5 bases at J, with 16 bases between. The CDR3 loop spans 14 amino acids. Germline CDR1 is MGHDK and CDR2 is SYGVNS. The CDR3 reads CASSLAGSYNEQYF. The CDR3 DNA reads TGTGCCAGCAGTCTCGCAGGATCCTATAACGAGCAGTACTTC.

This clonotype has more than one count but fewer than ten. The chain couples TRBV12-3 or TRBV12-4 to TRBJ2-1; D possibly corresponds to TRBD2 (7 bases). The V gene lost 7 bases and the J gene lost 9 bases, with 25 bases spanning the gap. The CDR3 is made up of 16 amino acids. In DNA, the CDR3 is TGTGCCAGCACCTTTTCACAGGGAGGGTCTCGTGGTGAGCAGTTCTTC. Translation: CASTFSQGGSRGEQFF.

This chain links TRBV15 with TRBJ1-1; 9 bases agree with TRBD1. This CDR3 contains 16 residues. CDR1 and CDR2 (germline): LNHNV, YYDKDF (reference sequence). V lost 0 bases, J lost 5 bases, and 7 bases stayed unmatched. The CDR3 bases are TGTGCCACCAGCAGAGACCTACAGGGGGCCGGGACTGAAGCTTTCTTT. Translation: CATSRDLQGAGTEAFF.

This clonotype came up many times. The chain recombines TRBV12-3 or TRBV12-4 with TRBJ2-3; D might be TRBD1 (5 bases). V lost 1 base and J 1 base, leaving 9 bases between the germline ends. The CDR3 runs 15 residues. The CDR3 sequence is CASSLGQGRTDTQYF. The CDR3 DNA sequence: TGTGCCAGCAGTTTAGGTCAGGGTCGCACAGATACGCAGTATTTT.